Each of the 24 T cell receptor beta chains below was sequenced from the same sample in a study of T cell clones after liver transplantation. The data were produced by immunoSEQ multiplex PCR, yet TCRdb's version contains in-frame clones alone and is incomplete. Of nearly 11,000 clones in the sample, 71% are singletons; the top ten hold 24%. This specimen consisted of CD4+ T cells from blood, obtained around 32 months after liver transplant. These TCRs come from a human patient who received a liver transplant. Some of the T cells might come from the graft donor.

The V and J genes are TRBV4-1 and TRBJ2-5, with 9 bases aligning to TRBD1. Germline loops: CDR1 MGHRA, CDR2 YSYEKL. The CDR3 has 16 residues. With V trimmed by 6 bases and J by 2 bases, 10 bases remained unmatched. Here the CDR3 DNA reads TGCGCCAGCAGTCGACAGGGGGAGGGTCTTCAAGAGACCCAGTACTTC. This sequence encodes CASSRQGEGLQETQYF.

This clone was detected a few times. The chain carries TRBV9 and TRBJ2-2, with TRBD2 identical over 10 bases. CDR1 and CDR2 from the germline V gene are SGDLS and YYNGEE. V shed 3 bases, J shed 3 bases, and the junction held 8 bases outside the gene matches. This CDR3 contains 17 residues. CDR3 nucleotides: TGTGCCAGCAGCGGCCCTGGGACTAGCGTGGACACCGGGGAGCTGTTTTTT. This translates into CASSGPGTSVDTGELFF.

The rearrangement links TRBV25-1 to TRBJ2-3; D is tentatively TRBD1 or TRBD2 (5 bases each). With 8 bases removed from V and 1 base from J, the gap between germline ends came to 16 bases. This CDR3 is 15 amino acids long. The germline V gene encodes CDR1 MGHDK and CDR2 SYGVNS. In DNA, the CDR3 is TGTGCCAGCTCTGTGGGGCAGGGAGGCACAGATACGCAGTATTTT. Its protein is CASSVGQGGTDTQYF. The entire variable domain, with the rest obtained from reference TRBV25-1 and TRBJ2-3, is as follows: EADIYQTPRYLVIGTGKKITLECSQTMGHDKMYWYQQDPGMELHLIHYSYGVNSTEKGDLSSESTVSRIRTEHFPLTLESARPSHTSQYLCASSVGQGGTDTQYFGPGTRLTVL.

In this sample, this clone is medium-sized. V and J are TRBV7-8 and TRBJ2-7, with D uncertain. In germline, CDR1 is SGHVS, CDR2 FQNEAQ. This CDR3 is 14 amino acids long. Trimming removed 5 bases from V and 2 bases from J, with 13 bases in between. The CDR3 sequence is CASSEGISAYEQYV. CDR3 bases: TGTGCCAGCAGCGAAGGGATCTCCGCCTACGAGCAGTACGTC.

This clone has a single count. The gene calls are TRBV10-2 and TRBJ2-7, with D perhaps matching TRBD1 (6 bases). V dropped 0 bases and J dropped 2 bases, with 8 bases sitting between them. Looked up from germline, CDR1 is WSHSY and CDR2 is SAAADI. The CDR3 has 14 amino acids. CDR3 protein: CASSESWGPYEQYV. Written as DNA, the CDR3 is TGCGCCAGCAGTGAGTCGTGGGGGCCCTACGAGCAGTACGTC.

This clone occurred a few times. J is TRBJ2-3 and V is TRBV9, with TRBD2 identical over 9 bases. The CDR3 extends over 16 amino acids. V lost 7 bases and J lost 5; bases outside the gene matches: 14. Germline values: CDR1 SGDLS, CDR2 YYNGEE. CDR3 DNA sequence: TGTGCCAGCGGGTCCCCCCAGGGACTAGCTGAAGATACGCAGTATTTT. Its protein is CASGSPQGLAEDTQYF.

The genes are TRBV28 and TRBJ2-7; TRBD1 might be the D (6 bases). The V and J ends lost 7 bases and 4 bases respectively, with 11 bases between them. CDR1 is MDHEN, CDR2 SYDVKM, per germline. There are 12 residues in the CDR3. Here the CDR3 reads CASTDSIYEQYF. CDR3 coding DNA: TGTGCCAGCACGGACAGCATTTACGAGCAGTACTTC.

This clone is judged medium-sized (0.01 to 0.1%). The V and J genes are TRBV15 and TRBJ2-5, with TRBD2 identical over 8 bases. Germline V gene sequence: CDR1 LNHNV, CDR2 YYDKDF (reference sequence). The V gene end was trimmed by 4 bases and the J gene end by 2 bases; junction bases not matched to a gene: 6. This CDR3 is 15 amino acids long. The CDR3 DNA reads as TGTGCCACCAGCAAAGCGGGAGTGATACAAGAGACCCAGTACTTC. Amino acids: CATSKAGVIQETQYF.

The chain is built from TRBV27 and TRBJ2-1, with D possibly being TRBD1 (6 bases). The CDR3 contains 11 residues. The V end lost 6 bases, the J end lost 10 bases, and 10 bases lay between the germline ends. The germline CDR1 and CDR2 sequences are MNHEY and SMNVEV (reference sequence). Written as DNA, the CDR3 is TGTGCCAGCAGACGAGGACAGGAGCAGTTCTTC. This codes for CASRRGQEQFF.

The J gene is TRBJ2-2, the V gene TRBV2; 9 bases agree with TRBD2. Germline CDR1 is SNHLY and CDR2 is FYNNEI. After removal of 6 bases from V and 5 bases from J, the junction contained 10 bases not matched to a gene. The CDR3 has 16 amino acids. The CDR3 protein is CASRRTSDMGTGELFF. DNA of the CDR3: TGTGCCAGCAGGCGGACTAGCGATATGGGGACCGGGGAGCTGTTTTTT.

The CDR3 loop is CATGWRGQGNEQYF. In DNA form, the CDR3 reads TGTGCCACCGGATGGCGGGGACAGGGGAACGAGCAGTACTTC. The genes are TRBV28 and TRBJ2-7; the match to TRBD1 covers 10 bases. Germline V lookup: CDR1 MDHEN, CDR2 SYDVKM. This CDR3 contains 14 residues. V shed 10 bases and J 5 bases; nucleotides not matched to a gene: 11.

V usage is TRBV23-1 and J usage is TRBJ1-3, with TRBD1 matching over 7 bases. TRBV23-1 is annotated as an ORF whose role is uncertain. The trim removed 7 bases at V and 2 bases at J, leaving 11 bases unmatched. The CDR3 is made up of 16 amino acids. The CDR3 DNA follows: TGCGCCAGCAACCATCCCCGACAGGGCACTGGAAACACCATATATTTT. This gives the protein CASNHPRQGTGNTIYF.

The sample holds a few counts of this clone. V and J are TRBV5-6 and TRBJ2-7; 11 bases agree with TRBD2. Losses at the gene ends were 2 bases for V and 6 bases for J; bases not matched to a gene: 7. Germline V CDR1 and CDR2: SGHDT, YYEEEE. CDR3 size: 15 residues. Written as DNA, the CDR3 is TGTGCCAGCAGCTTTTTAGCGGGGGGGCGTGGCGAGCAGTACTTC. This translates into CASSFLAGGRGEQYF. Full variable domain (outside the CDR3, taken from reference TRBV5-6 and TRBJ2-7): DAGVTQSPTHLIKTRGQQVTLRCSPKSGHDTVSWYQQALGQGPQFIFQYYEEEERQRGNFPDRFSGHQFPNYSSELNVNALLLGDSALYLCASSFLAGGRGEQYFGPGTRLTVT.

This clone was seen a handful of times. The chain combines TRBV6-1 with TRBJ2-5; 13 nucleotides match TRBD2. Germline V gene lookup returns CDR1 MNHNS and CDR2 SASEGT. The CDR3 runs 15 residues. V was clipped by 8 bases and J by 2 bases; unmatched bases: 5. Written as DNA, the CDR3 is TGTGCCAGCGGCTCACTAGCGGGGGGGCAAGAGACCCAGTACTTC. Encoded protein: CASGSLAGGQETQYF.

J is TRBJ2-7 and V is TRBV5-6; the match to TRBD1 covers 8 bases. The CDR3 is 16 amino acids. The trim removed 4 bases at V and 5 bases at J, leaving 14 bases unmatched. Per the germline V gene, CDR1 is SGHDT and CDR2 is YYEEEE. CDR3: CASSPPSGGAFNEQYF. Here the CDR3 DNA reads TGTGCCAGCAGCCCTCCTTCAGGGGGCGCATTTAACGAGCAGTACTTC.

Turning to this clone: The sample holds other DNA sequences that translate to the same CDR3. The genes are TRBV27 and TRBJ1-1, with a weak D call TRBD1 (6 bases). V gave up 0 bases and J gave up 6 bases, with 11 bases separating them. The CDR3 has 14 amino acids. Germline V lookup: CDR1 MNHEY, CDR2 SMNVEV (reference sequence). This CDR3 reads CASSLSAGAAEAFF. In DNA form, the CDR3 reads TGTGCCAGCAGTTTATCGGCAGGGGCGGCTGAAGCTTTCTTT.

This clone counts as medium-sized (0.01 to 0.1%). This chain links TRBV10-1 with TRBJ2-1, with D perhaps TRBD2 (6 bases). CDR3 length equals 13 residues. V lost 6 bases and J 5 bases, leaving 11 bases between the germline ends. Germline V lookup: CDR1 WNHNN, CDR2 SYGVQD (reference sequence). The CDR3 loop reads CASRWDFHNEQFF. The CDR3 DNA is TGCGCCAGCAGGTGGGACTTCCACAATGAGCAGTTCTTC.

The chain uses TRBV9 and TRBJ1-1; no definite D call. CDR3 length: 12 residues. Germline-derived CDR1 and CDR2 are SGDLS and YYNGEE. V lost 3 bases and J 2 bases, leaving 5 bases between the germline ends. Written as DNA, the CDR3 is TGTGCCAGCAGCGGGGAAAACACTGAAGCTTTCTTT. This sequence encodes CASSGENTEAFF.

The chain carries TRBV19 and TRBJ2-5; 7 bases match TRBD1. Trimming cost V 6 bases and J 5 bases; bases outside gene matches: 15. The V gene's germline CDR1 is LNHDA and CDR2 SQIVND (reference sequence). The CDR3 consists of 16 residues. The CDR3 reads CASSMTGTGVRETQYF. The CDR3 coding sequence is TGTGCCAGTAGCATGACCGGAACAGGGGTCAGGGAGACCCAGTACTTC.

The chain couples TRBV27 to TRBJ1-6; tentative D call: TRBD1 (5 bases). The ends were cut back, 7 bases at V and 4 bases at J, with 23 bases in the middle. Germline V lookup: CDR1 MNHEY, CDR2 SMNVEV (reference sequence). There are 18 residues in the CDR3. The CDR3 is CASTSFFGRGNYNSPLHF. The CDR3 DNA sequence: TGTGCCAGCACAAGTTTTTTCGGGAGGGGCAATTATAATTCACCCCTCCACTTT.

V is TRBV2 and J is TRBJ2-1, with 12 nucleotides matching TRBD2. Germline V gene sequence: CDR1 SNHLY, CDR2 FYNNEI. The J segment lost 4 bases and the V segment lost 8 bases, leaving 6 bases of the junction unmatched. The CDR3 spans 15 residues. The DNA of the CDR3 is TGTGCCAGCCTCATAACTAGCGGGGGGTACAATGAGCAGTTCTTC. It translates to CASLITSGGYNEQFF.

The chain joins TRBV9 to TRBJ1-2, with 8 bases fitting TRBD1. CDR3 length: 15 amino acids. V dropped 4 bases and J dropped 3; count of bases not matched to a gene: 8. Germline CDR1 reads SGDLS; CDR2 reads YYNGEE. The CDR3 loop reads CASSPRTGTDYGYTF. Here the CDR3 DNA reads TGTGCCAGCAGCCCCCGGACAGGGACGGACTATGGCTACACCTTC.

This chain uses TRBV5-1 with TRBJ2-2; 10 positions agree with TRBD2. This CDR3 comprises 17 residues. Per the germline V gene, CDR1 is SGHRS and CDR2 is YFSETQ. With 4 bases clipped from V and 3 bases from J, the junction kept 9 bases outside the gene matches. CDR3 sequence (DNA): TGCGCCAGCAGCCACGATATAGCGGGGGGAGACACCGGGGAGCTGTTTTTT. It specifies CASSHDIAGGDTGELFF.

The rearrangement links TRBV7-9 to TRBJ1-3, with D perhaps TRBD1 (6 bases). Germline V CDR1 and CDR2: SEHNR, FQNEAQ (reference sequence). Trimming cost V 7 bases and J 0 bases, with 19 bases left between them. CDR3 length: 17 amino acids. CDR3 coding DNA: TGTGCCAGCAACTCCATAGGGGGTCACTTCTCTGGAAACACCATATATTTT. Protein: CASNSIGGHFSGNTIYF.